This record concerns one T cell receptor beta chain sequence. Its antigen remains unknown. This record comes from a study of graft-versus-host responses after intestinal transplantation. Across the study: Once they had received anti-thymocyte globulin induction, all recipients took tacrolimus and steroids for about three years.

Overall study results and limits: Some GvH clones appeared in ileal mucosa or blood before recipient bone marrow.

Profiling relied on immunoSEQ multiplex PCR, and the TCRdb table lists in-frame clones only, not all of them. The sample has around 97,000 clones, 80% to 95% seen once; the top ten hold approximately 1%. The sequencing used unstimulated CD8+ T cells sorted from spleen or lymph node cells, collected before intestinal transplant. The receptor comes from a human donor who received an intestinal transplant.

The CDR3 region has the DNA TGTGCCAGCAGTGCTACGAGGTTAGCGGGGCCAGATACGCAGTATTTT. Residues: CASSATRLAGPDTQYF. V gene TRBV25-1 combines with J gene TRBJ2-3; 8 nucleotides line up with TRBD2. CDR3 length equals 16 residues. Germline V gives CDR1 MGHDK, CDR2 SYGVNS. J gave up 4 bases and V 4 bases, and 10 bases lay outside the gene matches.